This T cell receptor beta chain was found in a study of T cells in Graves' hyperthyroidism and ophthalmopathy (dated by TCRdb to the late 2010s). Concerning the study at large: Peripheral blood was sampled at the time of initial diagnosis, prior to any treatment. A discovery cohort of about a hundred patients, fewer than 50 with Graves' ophthalmopathy and about 58 with stable Graves' hyperthyroidism, was used to find distinguishing TCR V-J signatures. The roughly 91 discovery patients were randomly divided into training and test sets at a 7:3 ratio. After sampling, hyperthyroidism patients received methimazole starting at 30 mg daily, and ophthalmopathy patients received high-dose intravenous methylprednisolone. In addition, the study compared T-cell repertoires in thyroid tissue and in blood from six Graves' hyperthyroidism patients. Whether ophthalmopathy could be predicted prospectively was tested in an independent validation cohort made up of 18 to 20 hyperthyroidism patients plus 17 patients who later progressed to ophthalmopathy. The paper reports TCR Vbeta CDR3 sequencing of roughly 140 peripheral blood samples: under 45 ophthalmopathy, around 80 hyperthyroidism and approximately 17 progressor patients. Overall results and qualifications from the work: A model built on a 13 V-J signature distinguished ophthalmopathy from stable hyperthyroidism, reaching over 85% sensitivity and approximately 81% specificity in cross-validation and 80%/75% in testing. No statistical method was used to set the sample size in advance, and investigators knew the group allocation. During validation, the model predicted progression to ophthalmopathy a median of around 6 months ahead of onset, with almost 71% sensitivity and roughly 75% specificity. Most expanded thyroid clonotypes (frequency above 0.001) were also detected in blood, suggesting blood repertoires may reflect thyroid immune responses.

V is clipped by 6 bases and J by 1 base, and the sequence between their germline boundaries is 16 bases long. Looking up the germline V gene yields CDR1 MNHNS and CDR2 SASEGT. CDR3 length: 16 amino acids, cysteine to phenylalanine. CDR3 DNA only is kept here, 48 bases in frame from base 1. This clonotype was seen repeatedly, ten times or more. Its antigen target is currently unknown. The record has no base qualities; no much larger clone is one base away. The hyperthyroidism patients were between 18 and 65 years old and newly diagnosed, with a disease duration of less than 2 months. Exclusion was applied to patients with uncontrolled infections, other autoimmune diseases, pregnancy or lactation. Diagnoses were established on the basis of clinical symptoms, serum thyroxine and TRAb, thyroid ultrasound, and orbital computed tomography. Blood from progressor patients was drawn when they were first diagnosed with hyperthyroidism, before any ophthalmopathy symptoms appeared. Ficoll-Paque density gradient centrifugation was used to isolate PBMCs from 8.5 to 10 ml of fresh peripheral blood. Progressor patients were initially diagnosed with Graves' hyperthyroidism and developed ophthalmopathy during follow-up. Total RNA was extracted with Trizol reagent, and quality was checked on an Agilent 2100 Bioanalyzer.

The TCR beta CDR3 regions were amplified from the RNA transcripts. For the first round of RT-PCR on the TCR CDR3, the HTBI primer set was used together with the Qiagen OneStep RT-PCR kit. Libraries were constructed in a second round of multiplex PCR, after which size selection and purification were performed. The libraries were sequenced on an Illumina HiSeq2000 using paired-end 100 bp reads. The study's own analysis went as follows. SOAPnuke was used to process the raw data, with reads discarded if the reads contained adapters or uncalled bases, had a mean Phred below 15, or lacked an exact constant-primer or identifier match. COPE v1.2.5 was used to merge the high-quality paired reads, and each unique nucleotide sequence was defined as a clonotype. Clonotypes were aligned to IMGT TRBV, TRBD and TRBJ reference segments using MiTCR v1.1. Analysis was restricted to V-J combinations with a frequency above 0.0001, which covered roughly 99% of repertoires. The TCS score was defined as F50 (clonal expansion) divided by E x V (chaos), with BLOSUM62-based TCRdist calculated between CDR3 peptides within each V-J. Welch's t-statistics and random forest reduced fewer than 600 V-J features to 10 to 15, which were used in a naive Bayes classifier (R e1071). The public reads were quality trimmed at Q25 with fastp and then assembled into clones with MiXCR by TCRdb, keeping productive beta chains. Duplicate CDR3 protein sequences are folded into a single record with the most common DNA and genes. The V and J calls come from TCRdb's annotation, not from the publication. This sample lists a few hundred thousand distinct CDR3 sequences; less than 20% were detected once. The top ten clonotypes cover roughly 25% of the sample.

This receptor chain uses TRBV6-1 and TRBJ1-5, and possibly TRBD1, on 6 matching bases. The sample was blood. The source of this sequence is a woman aged 18-29 years with Graves' hyperthyroidism that later progressed to Graves' ophthalmopathy. DNA sequence: TGTGCCAGCAGAAGCCGGGGAGGGGGGAGCAATCAGCCCCAGCATTTT. Its protein product is CASRSRGGGSNQPQHF.